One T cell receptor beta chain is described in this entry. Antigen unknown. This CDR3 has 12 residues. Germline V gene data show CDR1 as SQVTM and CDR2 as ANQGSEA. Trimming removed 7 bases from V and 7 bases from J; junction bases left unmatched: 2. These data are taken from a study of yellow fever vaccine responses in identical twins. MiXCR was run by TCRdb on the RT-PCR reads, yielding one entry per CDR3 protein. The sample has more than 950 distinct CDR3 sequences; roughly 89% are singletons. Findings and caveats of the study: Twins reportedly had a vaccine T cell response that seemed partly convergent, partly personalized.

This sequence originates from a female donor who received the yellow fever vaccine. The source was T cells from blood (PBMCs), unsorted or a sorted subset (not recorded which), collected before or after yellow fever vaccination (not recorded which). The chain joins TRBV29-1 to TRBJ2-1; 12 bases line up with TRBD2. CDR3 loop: CSAGTSGNEQFF. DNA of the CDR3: TGCAGCGCCGGGACTAGCGGGAATGAGCAGTTCTTC.